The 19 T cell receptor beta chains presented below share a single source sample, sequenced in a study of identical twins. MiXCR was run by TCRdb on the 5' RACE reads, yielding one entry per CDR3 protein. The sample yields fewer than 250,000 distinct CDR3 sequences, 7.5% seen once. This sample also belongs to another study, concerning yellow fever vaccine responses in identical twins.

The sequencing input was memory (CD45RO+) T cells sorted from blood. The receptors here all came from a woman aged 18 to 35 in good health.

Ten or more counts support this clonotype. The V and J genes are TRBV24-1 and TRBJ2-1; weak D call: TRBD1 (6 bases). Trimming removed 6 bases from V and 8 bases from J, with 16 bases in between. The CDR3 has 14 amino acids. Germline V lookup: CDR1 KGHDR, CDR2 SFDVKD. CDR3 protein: CATSLRGSVDEQFF. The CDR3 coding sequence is TGTGCCACCAGTCTCAGGGGTTCGGTAGATGAGCAGTTCTTC.

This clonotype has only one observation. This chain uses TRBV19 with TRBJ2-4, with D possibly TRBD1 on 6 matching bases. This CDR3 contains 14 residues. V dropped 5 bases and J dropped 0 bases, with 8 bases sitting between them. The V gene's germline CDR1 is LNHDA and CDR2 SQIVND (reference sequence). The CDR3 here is CASSVDRAKNIQYF. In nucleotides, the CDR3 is TGTGCCAGTAGTGTGGACAGAGCCAAAAACATTCAGTACTTC.

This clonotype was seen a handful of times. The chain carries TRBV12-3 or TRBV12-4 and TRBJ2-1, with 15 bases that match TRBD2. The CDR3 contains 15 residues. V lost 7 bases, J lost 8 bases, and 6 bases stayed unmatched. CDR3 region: CASIRTSGGAHEQFF. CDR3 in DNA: TGTGCCAGCATCCGGACTAGCGGGGGGGCCCATGAGCAGTTCTTC.

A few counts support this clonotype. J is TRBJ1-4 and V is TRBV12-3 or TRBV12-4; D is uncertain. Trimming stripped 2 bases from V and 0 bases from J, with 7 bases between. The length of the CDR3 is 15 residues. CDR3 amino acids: CASSLRSATNEKLFF. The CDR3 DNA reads TGTGCCAGCAGTTTAAGGTCCGCAACTAATGAAAAACTGTTTTTT.

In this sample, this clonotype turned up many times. The CDR3 DNA reads TGTGCCACCAGTGATTACCCCTTGACTGGTGAGCAGTTCTTC. It yields the protein CATSDYPLTGEQFF. V gene TRBV24-1 combines with J gene TRBJ2-1; D unresolved. The CDR3 sequence is 14 residues long. Germline assignment: CDR1 KGHDR and CDR2 SFDVKD. The V end lost 2 bases, the J end lost 9 bases, and 13 bases lay between the germline ends.

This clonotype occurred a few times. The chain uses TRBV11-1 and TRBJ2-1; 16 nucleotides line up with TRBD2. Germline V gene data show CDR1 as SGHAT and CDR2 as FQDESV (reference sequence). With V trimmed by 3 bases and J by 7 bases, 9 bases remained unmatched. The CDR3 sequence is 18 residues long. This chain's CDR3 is CASSFLGLAGGEINEQFF. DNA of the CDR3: TGTGCCAGCAGCTTTCTGGGACTAGCGGGAGGGGAGATTAATGAGCAGTTCTTC.

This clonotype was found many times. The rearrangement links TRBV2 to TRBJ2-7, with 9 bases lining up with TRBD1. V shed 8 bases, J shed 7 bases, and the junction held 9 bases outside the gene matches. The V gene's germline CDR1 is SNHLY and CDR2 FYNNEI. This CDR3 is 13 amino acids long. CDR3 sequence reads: CASSPDRGWEQYF. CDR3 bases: TGTGCCAGCTCTCCGGACAGGGGTTGGGAGCAGTACTTC.

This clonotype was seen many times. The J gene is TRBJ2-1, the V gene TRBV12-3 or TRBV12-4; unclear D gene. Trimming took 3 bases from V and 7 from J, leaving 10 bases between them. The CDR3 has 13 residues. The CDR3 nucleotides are TGTGCCAGCAGTTTGGGTTCCTGGAATGAGCAGTTCTTC. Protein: CASSLGSWNEQFF.

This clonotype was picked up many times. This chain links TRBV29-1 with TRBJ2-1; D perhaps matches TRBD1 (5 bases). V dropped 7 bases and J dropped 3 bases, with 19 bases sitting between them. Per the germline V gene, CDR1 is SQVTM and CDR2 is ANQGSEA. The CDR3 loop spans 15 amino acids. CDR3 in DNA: TGCAGCGGCGACCAGATAGAGACAGACTACAATGAGCAGTTCTTC. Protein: CSGDQIETDYNEQFF.

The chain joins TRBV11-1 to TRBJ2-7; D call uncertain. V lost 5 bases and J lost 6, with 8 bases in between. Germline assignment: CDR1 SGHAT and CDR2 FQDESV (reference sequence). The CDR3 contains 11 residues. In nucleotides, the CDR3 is TGTGCCAGCAGCCCCCAACGCGAGCAGTACTTC. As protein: CASSPQREQYF.

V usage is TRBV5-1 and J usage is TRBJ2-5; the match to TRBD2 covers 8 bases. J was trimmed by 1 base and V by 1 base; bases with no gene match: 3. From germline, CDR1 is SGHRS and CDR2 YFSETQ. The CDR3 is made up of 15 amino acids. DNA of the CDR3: TGCGCCAGCAGCTTGACTAGCGGACGCCAAGAGACCCAGTACTTC. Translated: CASSLTSGRQETQYF.

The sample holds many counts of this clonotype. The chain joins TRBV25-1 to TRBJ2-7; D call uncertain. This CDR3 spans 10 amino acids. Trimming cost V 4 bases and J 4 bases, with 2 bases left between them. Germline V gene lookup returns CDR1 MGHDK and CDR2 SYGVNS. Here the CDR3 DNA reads TGTGCCAGCAGTGGTTACGAGCAGTACTTC. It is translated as CASSGYEQYF.

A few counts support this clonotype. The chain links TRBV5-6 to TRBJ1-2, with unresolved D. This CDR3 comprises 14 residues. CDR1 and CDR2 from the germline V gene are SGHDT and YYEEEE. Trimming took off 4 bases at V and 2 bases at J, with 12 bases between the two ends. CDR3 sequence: CASSPIGVNYGYTF. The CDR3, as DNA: TGTGCCAGCAGCCCGATAGGAGTCAACTATGGCTACACCTTC.

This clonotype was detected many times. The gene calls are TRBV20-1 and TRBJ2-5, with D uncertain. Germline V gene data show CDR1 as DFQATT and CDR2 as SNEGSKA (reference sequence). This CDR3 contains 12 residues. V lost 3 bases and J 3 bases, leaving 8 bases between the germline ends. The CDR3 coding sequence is TGCAGTGCTAGCGGGCAGGAAGAGACCCAGTACTTC. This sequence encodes CSASGQEETQYF.

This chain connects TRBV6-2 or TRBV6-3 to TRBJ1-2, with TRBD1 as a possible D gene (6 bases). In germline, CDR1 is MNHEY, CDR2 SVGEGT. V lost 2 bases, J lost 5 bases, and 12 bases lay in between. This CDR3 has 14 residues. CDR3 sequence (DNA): TGTGCCAGCAGTTACCGAGGGGGACCATATGGCTACACCTTC. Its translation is CASSYRGGPYGYTF.

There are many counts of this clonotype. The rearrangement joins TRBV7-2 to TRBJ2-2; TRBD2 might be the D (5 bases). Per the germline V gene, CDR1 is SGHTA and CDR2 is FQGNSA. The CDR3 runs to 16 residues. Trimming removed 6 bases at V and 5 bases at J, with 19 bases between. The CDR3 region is CASRILSGPGTGELFF. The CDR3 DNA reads TGTGCCAGCAGGATACTCTCCGGGCCGGGGACCGGGGAGCTGTTTTTT.

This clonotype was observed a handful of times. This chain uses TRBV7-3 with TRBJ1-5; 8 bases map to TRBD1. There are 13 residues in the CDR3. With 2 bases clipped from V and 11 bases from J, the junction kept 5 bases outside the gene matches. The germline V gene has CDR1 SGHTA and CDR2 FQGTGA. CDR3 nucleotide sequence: TGTGCCAGCAGCTTAGTACAGGGGGGTTCCCAGCATTTT. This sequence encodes CASSLVQGGSQHF.

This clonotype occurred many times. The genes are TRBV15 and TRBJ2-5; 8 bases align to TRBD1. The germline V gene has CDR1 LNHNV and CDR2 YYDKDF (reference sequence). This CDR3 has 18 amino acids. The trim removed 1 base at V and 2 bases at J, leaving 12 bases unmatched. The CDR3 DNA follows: TGTGCCACCAGCAGAGTTCTCGGACAGGGCCGATCACAAGAGACCCAGTACTTC. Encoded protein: CATSRVLGQGRSQETQYF.

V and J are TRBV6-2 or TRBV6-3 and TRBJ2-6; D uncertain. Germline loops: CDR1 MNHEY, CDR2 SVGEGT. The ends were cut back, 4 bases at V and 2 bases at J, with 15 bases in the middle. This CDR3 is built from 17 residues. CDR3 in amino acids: CASSSHWAGAGANVLTF. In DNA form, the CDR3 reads TGTGCCAGCAGTTCACACTGGGCTGGGGCTGGGGCCAACGTCCTGACTTTC.